The source of this TCR beta chain is a study of response to subunit inactivated influenza vaccine. Study-level results: Each seasonal flu vaccination may recruit only limited new T cells, authors suggested.

Each CDR3 protein is one row after TCRdb ran MiXCR on the RT-PCR reads. The repertoire has under 850,000 distinct CDR3 sequences, roughly 20% of them found once; the top ten carry approximately 10%. The CDR3 extends over 16 amino acids. Germline V gene sequence: CDR1 SSHAT, CDR2 FNYEAQ (reference sequence). Unmatched junction bases numbered 6, after V lost 5 bases and J lost 0 bases. This clonotype came up many times. The antigen is unknown. This chain joins TRBV7-7 and TRBJ2-1, with TRBD2 identical over 8 bases. The sequenced sample was PBMCs from blood, obtained roughly 5 days after vaccination. The TCR originated in a man aged 50 to 60 who received an inactivated influenza vaccine. CDR3 in amino acids: CASSSLAGSSYNEQFF. The DNA of the CDR3 is TGTGCCAGCAGCAGCTTAGCGGGAAGCTCCTACAATGAGCAGTTCTTC.